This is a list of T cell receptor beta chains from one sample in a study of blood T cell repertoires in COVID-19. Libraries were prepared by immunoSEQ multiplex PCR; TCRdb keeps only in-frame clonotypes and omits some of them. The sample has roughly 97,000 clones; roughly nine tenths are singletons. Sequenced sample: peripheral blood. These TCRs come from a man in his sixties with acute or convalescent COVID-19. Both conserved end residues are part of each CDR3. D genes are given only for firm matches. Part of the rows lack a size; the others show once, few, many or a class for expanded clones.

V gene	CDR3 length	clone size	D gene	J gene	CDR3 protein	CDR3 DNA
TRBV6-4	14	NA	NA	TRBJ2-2	CASRTTSRAGELFF	TGTGCCAGCAGAACAACTAGCAGGGCTGGGGAGCTGTTTTTT
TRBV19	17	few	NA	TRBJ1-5	CASSRTFLTGNNQPQHF	TGTGCCAGTAGTAGGACCTTCTTGACAGGCAACAATCAGCCCCAGCATTTT
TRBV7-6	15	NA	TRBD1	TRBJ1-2	CASSLGEWDRAGYTF	TGTGCCAGCAGCTTAGGGGAGTGGGACAGGGCTGGCTACACCTTC
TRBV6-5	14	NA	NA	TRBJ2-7	CASSQRGTSDEQYF	TGTGCCAGCAGTCAACGGGGGACTTCCGACGAGCAGTACTTC
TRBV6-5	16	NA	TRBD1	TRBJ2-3	CASSYSRDRLTDTQYF	TGTGCCAGCAGTTACTCCCGGGACAGGCTCACAGATACGCAGTATTTT
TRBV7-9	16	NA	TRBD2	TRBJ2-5	CASSLGLAALQETQYF	TGTGCCAGCAGCCTTGGACTAGCGGCCCTACAAGAGACCCAGTACTTC
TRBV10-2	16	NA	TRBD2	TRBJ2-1	CASSAPTSGGVNEQFF	TGCGCCAGCAGTGCTCCGACTAGCGGGGGGGTCAATGAGCAGTTCTTC
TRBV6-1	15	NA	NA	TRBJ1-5	CASSEGSFGNQPQHF	TGTGCCAGCAGTGAAGGCAGTTTCGGCAATCAGCCCCAGCATTTT
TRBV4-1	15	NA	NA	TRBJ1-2	CASSQDQVLNYGYTF	TGCGCCAGCAGCCAAGATCAGGTCTTGAACTATGGCTACACCTTC
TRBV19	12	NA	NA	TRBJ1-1	CASSRGGTEAFF	TGTGCCAGTAGTAGGGGGGGCACTGAAGCTTTCTTT
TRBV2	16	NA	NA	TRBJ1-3	CASSGAGAQGGNTIYF	TGTGCCAGCAGTGGGGCGGGAGCCCAGGGTGGAAACACCATATATTTT
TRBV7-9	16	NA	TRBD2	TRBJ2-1	CASSSWGGRAYNEQFF	TGTGCCAGCAGCTCATGGGGAGGGAGGGCCTACAATGAGCAGTTCTTC
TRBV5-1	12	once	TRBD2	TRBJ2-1	CASSSPGGEQFF	TGCGCCAGCAGCTCACCCGGGGGGGAGCAGTTCTTC
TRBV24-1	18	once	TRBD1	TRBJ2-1	CATSEAPGQGKSGDEQFF	TGTGCCACCAGTGAAGCCCCGGGACAGGGAAAAAGTGGTGATGAGCAGTTCTTC
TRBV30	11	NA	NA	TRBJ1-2	CAWPREGGYTF	TGTGCCTGGCCCAGAGAGGGTGGCTACACCTTC
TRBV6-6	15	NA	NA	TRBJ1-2	CASSYSETHHGGYTF	TGTGCCAGCAGTTACTCGGAGACTCACCACGGGGGCTACACCTTC
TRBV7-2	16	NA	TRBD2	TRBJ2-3	CASSQFSGGRTDTQYF	TGTGCCAGCAGCCAATTTAGCGGGGGTCGCACAGATACGCAGTATTTT
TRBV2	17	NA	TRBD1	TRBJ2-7	CASLPRRDRSFSYEQYF	TGTGCCAGCCTCCCTCGTCGGGACAGGTCTTTTTCCTACGAGCAGTACTTC
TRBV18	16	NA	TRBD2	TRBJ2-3	CASSPPTSGVTDTQYF	TGTGCCAGCTCACCGCCGACTAGCGGGGTCACAGATACGCAGTATTTT
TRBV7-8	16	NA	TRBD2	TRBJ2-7	CASSLRTSGGVVEQYF	TGTGCCAGCAGCTTACGGACTAGCGGGGGTGTAGTCGAGCAGTACTTC
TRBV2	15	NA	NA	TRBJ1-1	CASSGVGTPNTEAFF	TGTGCCAGCAGCGGAGTGGGGACACCGAACACTGAAGCTTTCTTT
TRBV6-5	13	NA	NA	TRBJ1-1	CASSYEGVTEAFF	TGTGCCAGCAGTTACGAGGGCGTTACTGAAGCTTTCTTT
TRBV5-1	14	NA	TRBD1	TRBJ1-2	CASSDRGGSYGYTF	TGCGCCAGCAGCGACAGGGGGGGTAGCTATGGCTACACCTTC
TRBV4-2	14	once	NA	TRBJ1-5	CASSQDNRNQPQHF	TGTGCCAGCAGCCAAGATAACAGAAATCAGCCCCAGCATTTT
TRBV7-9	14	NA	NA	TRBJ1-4	CASSLGQDGEKLFF	TGTGCCAGCAGCTTAGGACAGGACGGTGAAAAACTGTTTTTT
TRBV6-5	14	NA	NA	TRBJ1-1	CASSPRHGNTEAFF	TGTGCCAGCAGTCCGCGACACGGGAACACTGAAGCTTTCTTT
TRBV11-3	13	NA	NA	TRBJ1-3	CASSLNGGNTIYF	TGTGCCAGCAGCTTAAACGGGGGAAACACCATATATTTT
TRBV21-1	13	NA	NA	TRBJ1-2	CASSNADFNGYTF	TGTGCCAGCAGCAATGCAGACTTTAATGGCTACACCTTC
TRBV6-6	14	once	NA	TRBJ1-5	CASSSDSEGQPQHF	TGTGCCAGCAGTTCGGACAGTGAGGGGCAGCCCCAGCATTTT
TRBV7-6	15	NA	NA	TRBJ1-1	CASSLVGAIKTEAFF	TGTGCCAGCAGCTTAGTTGGAGCTATCAAGACTGAAGCTTTCTTT
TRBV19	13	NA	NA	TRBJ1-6	CASSPPRGSPLHF	TGTGCCAGTAGTCCCCCACGGGGATCACCCCTCCACTTT
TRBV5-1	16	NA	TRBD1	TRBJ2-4	CASSSGQGAGKNIQYF	TGCGCCAGCAGCTCTGGACAGGGGGCAGGCAAAAACATTCAGTACTTC
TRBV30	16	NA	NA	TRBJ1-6	CAWRRTDFSYNSPLHF	TGTGCCTGGAGGCGGACAGACTTCTCCTATAATTCACCCCTCCACTTT
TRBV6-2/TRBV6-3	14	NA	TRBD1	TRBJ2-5	CASSYPGGLETQYF	TGTGCCAGCAGTTACCCAGGGGGCTTGGAGACCCAGTACTTC
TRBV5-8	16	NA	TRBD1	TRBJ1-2	CASSFPTGLTNYGYTF	TGTGCCAGCAGCTTCCCGACAGGGCTTACGAACTATGGCTACACCTTC
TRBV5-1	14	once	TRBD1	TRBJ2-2	CASSPGTGVGELFF	TGCGCCAGCAGCCCCGGGACAGGGGTCGGGGAGCTGTTTTTT